Below, 8 T cell receptor beta chains from the same sample are listed, as sequenced in a study of cytomegalovirus exposure and HLA in healthy donors. 13 Jbeta primers and 60 Vbeta primers were used for the PCR. The method was immunoSEQ multiplex PCR; TCRdb's version includes in-frame clones alone and lacks a portion of them. The sample carries about 170,000 clones, approximately 85% recorded once. Material for sequencing was PBMCs. The receptors shown here come from a man aged 25 to 45 in good health and CMV-seropositive.

The rearrangement links TRBV19 to TRBJ1-5; no clear D. The CDR3 spans 17 residues. Germline-derived CDR1 and CDR2 are LNHDA and SQIVND (reference sequence). Deletions cut 0 bases from V and 3 bases from J, with 15 bases between. The CDR3 loop reads CASSIDPVRGINQPQHF. The CDR3 nucleotides read TGTGCCAGTAGTATAGACCCGGTGCGGGGAATCAATCAGCCCCAGCATTTT.

The CDR3, as DNA: TGCAGCGTTGCAAAAGGGACAGGCGCGACCAAAAACATTCAGTACTTC. Translated, it gives CSVAKGTGATKNIQYF. The genes are TRBV29-1 and TRBJ2-4; 8 bases line up with TRBD1. The length of the CDR3 is 16 residues. V dropped 4 bases and J dropped 2; count of bases not matched to a gene: 10. Germline V CDR1 and CDR2: SQVTM, ANQGSEA.

This clone was seen a handful of times. V usage is TRBV7-3 and J usage is TRBJ2-1; TRBD2 is a possible D gene (6 bases). Germline CDR1 reads SGHTA; CDR2 reads FQGTGA. The CDR3 runs to 15 residues. Trimming left V 5 bases short and J 6 bases short, with 17 bases between. As DNA, the CDR3 is TGTGCCAGCAGCCCCCAGGGACTTTTATTCAATGAGCAGTTCTTC. Protein product: CASSPQGLLFNEQFF.

CDR3 loop: CASTPQENTEAFF. The CDR3 DNA follows: TGCGCCAGCACACCCCAGGAGAACACTGAAGCTTTCTTT. The chain uses TRBV5-1 and TRBJ1-1; D is uncertain. The length of the CDR3 is 13 residues. Deletions cut 6 bases from V and 1 base from J, with 10 bases between. The germline gives CDR1 SGHRS, CDR2 YFSETQ.

The gene calls are TRBV19 and TRBJ1-5; D is undetermined. This CDR3 is 14 amino acids long. Trimming took 6 bases from V and 6 from J, leaving 15 bases between them. Germline-derived CDR1 and CDR2 are LNHDA and SQIVND (reference sequence). This CDR3 reads CASSEGERGQPQHF. The DNA of the CDR3 is TGTGCCAGTAGCGAGGGCGAGCGTGGTCAGCCCCAGCATTTT.

The V call is TRBV12-5, the J call TRBJ1-1; TRBD1 agrees at 9 bases. This CDR3 region has 13 residues. J lost 8 bases, V lost 6 bases, and 7 bases had no gene match. CDR1 is LGHNT and CDR2 is FRNRAP in the germline V gene. The CDR3, as DNA: TGTGCTAGTGGGAAGGACAGGGGAACCGAAGCTTTCTTT. Amino acid sequence: CASGKDRGTEAFF.

V and J are TRBV18 and TRBJ1-1, with D unresolved. V was clipped by 4 bases and J by 2 bases, with 8 bases between them. This CDR3 has 13 residues. Germline-derived CDR1 and CDR2 are KGHSH and LQKENI. CDR3 in DNA: TGTGCCAGCTCACTGGGGAGAAACACTGAAGCTTTCTTT. This gives the protein CASSLGRNTEAFF. The whole variable domain, remainder taken from reference TRBV18 and TRBJ1-1, is NAGVMQNPRHLVRRRGQEARLRCSPMKGHSHVYWYRQLPEEGLKFMVYLQKENIIDESGMPKERFSAEFPKEGPSILRIQQVVRGDSAAYFCASSLGRNTEAFFGQGTRLTVV.

V gene TRBV5-6 combines with J gene TRBJ2-5; TRBD2 matches 14 bases. With the DNA end fitting TRBJ2-7 better, the J assignment may be wrong. CDR3 length: 17 residues. Germline CDR1 reads SGHDT; CDR2 reads YYEEEE. This CDR3 reads CASSPGGLAGGAGEQYF. The CDR3 DNA follows: TGTGCCAGCAGCCCTGGCGGACTAGCGGGAGGTGCCGGCGAGCAGTACTTC.